This TCR beta chain was sequenced for a study of CXCR3-negative and CXCR3-positive naive CD8 T cells. Germline CDR1 and CDR2: MNHEY and SVGEGT. This CDR3 is 15 amino acids long. Each CD8+ T cell subset was flow-sorted in triplicate. Every sort contained 300,000 cells. CD45RO-CCR7+CD27+CD95- characterized naive CD8+ T cells. Libraries were UMI-labeled 5' RACE TRB cDNA. TCRdb re-analyzed the 5' RACE reads; it lists each CDR3 protein once, without DNA. The table lists some 54,000 distinct CDR3 sequences. Study findings and constraints: Memory CD8+ cells showed much lower diversity, while both naive subsets were comparably high. Compared with CXCR3-negative naive cells, CXCR3-positive naive cells showed more hydrophobic TRB CDR3s. Comparison of naive CXCR3-negative and CXCR3-positive cells revealed similar TRBV-TRBJ usage, while memory cells differed.

Note on this clonotype: The antigen remains undetermined.

Sequencing was performed on naive CXCR3+ CD8+ T cells from blood. Subset meaning: CD45RO-CCR7+CD27+CD95- naive CD8+ T cells expressing CXCR3 (TNR3+). This receptor was identified in a human donor in good health. Some clones in this sample may be carry-over from other donors' samples. The rearrangement joins TRBV6-2 or TRBV6-3 to TRBJ2-5; TCRdb names TRBD1, which stays unverified in the absence of DNA. The CDR3 here is CASSYSGDYQETQYF.